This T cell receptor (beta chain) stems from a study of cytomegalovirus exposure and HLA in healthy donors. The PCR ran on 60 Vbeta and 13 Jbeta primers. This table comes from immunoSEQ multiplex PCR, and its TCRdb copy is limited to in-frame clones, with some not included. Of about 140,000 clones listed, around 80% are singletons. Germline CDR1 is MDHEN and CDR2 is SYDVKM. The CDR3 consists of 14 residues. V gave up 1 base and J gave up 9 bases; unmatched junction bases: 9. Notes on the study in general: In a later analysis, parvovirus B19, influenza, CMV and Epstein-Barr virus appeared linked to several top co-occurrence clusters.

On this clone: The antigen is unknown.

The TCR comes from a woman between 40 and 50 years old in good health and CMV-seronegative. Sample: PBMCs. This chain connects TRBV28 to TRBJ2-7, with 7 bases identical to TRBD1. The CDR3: CASSLSRSPGGQYF. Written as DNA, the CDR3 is TGTGCCAGCAGTTTATCTCGATCGCCAGGGGGGCAGTACTTC. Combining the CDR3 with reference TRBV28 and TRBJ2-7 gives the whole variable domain DVKVTQSSRYLVKRTGEKVFLECVQDMDHENMFWYRQDPGLGLRLIYFSYDVKMKEKGDIPEGYSVSREKKERFSLILESASTNQTSMYLCASSLSRSPGGQYFGPGTRLTVT.